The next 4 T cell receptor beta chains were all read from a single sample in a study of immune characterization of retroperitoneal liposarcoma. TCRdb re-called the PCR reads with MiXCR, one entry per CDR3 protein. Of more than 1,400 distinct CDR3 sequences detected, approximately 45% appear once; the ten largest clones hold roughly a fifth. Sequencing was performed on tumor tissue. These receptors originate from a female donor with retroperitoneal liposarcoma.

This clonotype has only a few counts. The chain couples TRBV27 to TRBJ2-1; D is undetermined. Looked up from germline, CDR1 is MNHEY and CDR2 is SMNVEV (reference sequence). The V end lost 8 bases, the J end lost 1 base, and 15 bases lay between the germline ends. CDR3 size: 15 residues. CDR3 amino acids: CASRPRPFSYNEQFF. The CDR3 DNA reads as TGTGCCAGCCGCCCTCGGCCTTTTTCCTACAATGAGCAGTTCTTC.

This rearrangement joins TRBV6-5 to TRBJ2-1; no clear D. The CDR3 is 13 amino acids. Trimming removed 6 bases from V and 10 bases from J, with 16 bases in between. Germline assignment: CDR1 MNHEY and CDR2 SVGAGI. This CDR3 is CASRPHRTYEQFF. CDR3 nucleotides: TGTGCCAGCAGACCCCATAGGACCTACGAGCAGTTCTTC.

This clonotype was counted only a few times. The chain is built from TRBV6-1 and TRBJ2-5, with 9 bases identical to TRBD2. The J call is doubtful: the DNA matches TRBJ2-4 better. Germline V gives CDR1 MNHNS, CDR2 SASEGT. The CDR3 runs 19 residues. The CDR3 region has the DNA TGTGCCAGCAGTTCCCGGGGAGCGGGAGGCGTACGAGCCAAAAACATTCAGTACTTC. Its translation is CASSSRGAGGVRAKNIQYF.

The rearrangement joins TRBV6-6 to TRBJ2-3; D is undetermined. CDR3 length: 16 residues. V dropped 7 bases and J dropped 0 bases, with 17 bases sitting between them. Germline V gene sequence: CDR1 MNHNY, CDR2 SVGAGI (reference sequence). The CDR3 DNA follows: TGTGCCAGCATCAATTCCCCGGGTTCTAGCACAGATACGCAGTATTTT. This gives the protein CASINSPGSSTDTQYF.